This T cell receptor beta chain is drawn from a study of graft-versus-host responses after intestinal transplantation. This table comes from immunoSEQ multiplex PCR, and its TCRdb copy is limited to in-frame clones, with some not included. The table records some 13,000 clones, approximately 30% of them present only once. Germline V CDR1 and CDR2: KGHSH, LQKENI. Trimming left V 3 bases short and J 3 bases short, with 9 bases between. This CDR3 region has 13 residues. This specimen was alloreactive CD4+ T cells from a mixed lymphocyte reaction culture, taken before intestinal transplant. Subset here: CFSE-low proliferating T cells sorted from roughly six-day pre-transplant mixed lymphocyte reaction (GvH or HvG direction). The sequence came from a human patient who received an intestinal transplant. V and J are TRBV18 and TRBJ2-7; D perhaps matches TRBD1 (5 bases). CDR3 sequence (DNA): TGTGCCAGCTCACCCCTGACAGACTACGAGCAGTACTTC. This sequence encodes CASSPLTDYEQYF.